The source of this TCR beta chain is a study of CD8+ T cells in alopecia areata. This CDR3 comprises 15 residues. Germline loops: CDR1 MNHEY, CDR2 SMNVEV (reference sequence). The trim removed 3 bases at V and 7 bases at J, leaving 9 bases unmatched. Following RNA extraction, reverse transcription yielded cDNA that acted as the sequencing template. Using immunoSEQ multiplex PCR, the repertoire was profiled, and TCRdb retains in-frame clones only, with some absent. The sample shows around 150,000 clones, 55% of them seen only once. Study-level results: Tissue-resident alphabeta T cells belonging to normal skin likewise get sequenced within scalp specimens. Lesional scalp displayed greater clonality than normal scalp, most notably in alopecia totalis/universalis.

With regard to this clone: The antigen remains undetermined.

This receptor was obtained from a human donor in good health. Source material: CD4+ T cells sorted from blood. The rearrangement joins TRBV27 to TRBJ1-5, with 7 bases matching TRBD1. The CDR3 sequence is CASSFGRGDSQPQHF. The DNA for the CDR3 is TGTGCCAGCAGTTTTGGCAGGGGGGACAGCCAGCCCCAGCATTTT.